This T cell receptor beta chain comes out of a study of beta chain features in type 1 diabetes. This clone showed up just a few times. The antigen remains undetermined. Expressed TCRB transcripts were sequenced because the isolated RNA had all been reverse transcribed beforehand. Assay: immunoSEQ multiplex PCR; the TCRdb copy retains only in-frame clones and omits some. The sample consists of more than 300,000 clones, roughly 9% of them appearing once. Averaging approximately 0.11 L, one heparinised blood draw was given by each donor. Cells sorted by CD45RO/CCR7/CD25/CD127/CD95/CD27 comprised CD4+ naive, central memory, regulatory and stem cell-like memory cells. Study-wide results and limits: When Type 1 diabetes patients were examined, their TCRB CDR3s proved moderately but significantly shorter in all four CD4+ subsets.

Germline CDR1 and CDR2: SQVTM and ANQGSEA. The CDR3 runs 16 residues. Between the trimmed V and J ends, which lost 0 bases and 2 bases, there was a span of 15 bases. This chain joins TRBV29-1 and TRBJ2-3, with D tentatively TRBD2 (7 bases). What was sequenced was central memory CD4+ T cells from blood. This TCR derives from a man aged 25-45 years with type 1 diabetes. CDR3 DNA: TGCAGCGTTGAAGATGACGGCGGGGGCCCCACAGATACGCAGTATTTT. It translates to CSVEDDGGGPTDTQYF.